The rows below give T cell receptor beta chains drawn from one sample of a study of graft-versus-host responses after intestinal transplantation. The antigens these receptors bind are not known. Generated by immunoSEQ multiplex PCR, the TCRdb table keeps only in-frame clones and is missing some. The sample lists roughly 92,000 clones; approximately 90% were seen once. The sequencing here drew on unstimulated CD4+ T cells sorted from spleen or lymph node cells, taken before transplant. The receptors here all came from a human donor who was the organ donor for an intestinal transplant. CDR3s include the opening cysteine and the closing phenylalanine or tryptophan. Each record gives: CDR3 length, V gene, J gene, clone size, D gene, CDR3 protein, CDR3 DNA. The D gene is left open where the match is weak. Not every row has a clone size; where given, it reads once, few, many or a size class.

17,TRBV7-6,TRBJ2-5,once,TRBD1,CASSLGGETGGSETQYF,TGTGCCAGCAGCTTAGGGGGCGAGACAGGGGGCAGCGAGACCCAGTACTTC
15,TRBV28,TRBJ2-2,.,TRBD2,CASSLTSGRIGELFF,TGTGCCAGCAGCCTTACTAGCGGGAGAATCGGGGAGCTGTTTTTT
16,TRBV7-2,TRBJ2-7,.,.,CASSLGAPWETYEQYF,TGTGCCAGCAGCTTAGGCGCCCCCTGGGAGACCTACGAGCAGTACTTC
14,TRBV7-8,TRBJ2-7,.,.,CASSLGGNSYEQYF,TGTGCCAGCAGCTTAGGCGGCAACTCCTACGAGCAGTACTTC
16,TRBV5-4,TRBJ2-1,.,.,CASSPPSSSSYNEQFF,TGTGCCAGCAGCCCCCCATCTAGTAGCTCCTACAATGAGCAGTTCTTC
14,TRBV2,TRBJ2-2,.,TRBD2,CASNSGRVTGELFF,TGTGCCAGCAACAGCGGGAGGGTCACCGGGGAGCTGTTTTTT
12,TRBV7-3,TRBJ2-3,.,TRBD2,CASSLTRDYLIF,TGTGCCAGCAGCTTAACGAGGGACTACCTTATTTTT
15,TRBV10-1,TRBJ2-2,.,.,CASSLTKRDTGELFF,TGCGCCAGCAGCCTGACTAAGAGGGACACCGGGGAGCTGTTTTTT
17,TRBV7-8,TRBJ1-1,.,TRBD1,CASSSLRQGYRDTEAFF,TGTGCCAGCAGCTCCCTCCGACAGGGGTATAGGGACACTGAAGCTTTCTTT
14,TRBV27,TRBJ2-7,.,.,CASSDQPGAYEQYF,TGTGCCAGCAGCGACCAACCCGGAGCCTACGAGCAGTACTTC
16,TRBV6-5,TRBJ2-1,few,TRBD2,CASSYPTSGSYNEQFF,TGTGCCAGCAGTTACCCGACTAGCGGGAGCTACAATGAGCAGTTCTTC
14,TRBV6-6,TRBJ1-4,.,.,CASSWTATNEKLFF,TGTGCCAGCAGCTGGACAGCAACTAATGAAAAACTGTTTTTT
14,TRBV5-8,TRBJ1-4,.,.,CASSLFRGGEKLFF,TGTGCCAGCAGCTTGTTCAGGGGTGGTGAAAAACTGTTTTTT
13,TRBV19,TRBJ1-1,.,.,CASSDKINTEAFF,TGTGCCAGCTCGGACAAGATCAACACTGAAGCTTTCTTT
15,TRBV4-1,TRBJ1-5,.,.,CASSQGLLDNQPQHF,TGCGCCAGCAGCCAAGGGCTCCTAGACAATCAGCCCCAGCATTTT
15,TRBV4-3,TRBJ2-5,.,.,CASSQTGLWEETQYF,TGCGCCAGCAGCCAGACGGGCCTCTGGGAGGAGACCCAGTACTTC
17,TRBV23-1,TRBJ2-6,few,TRBD1,CASSEDRELCGANVLTF,TGCGCCAGCAGTGAGGACAGGGAGCTTTGTGGGGCCAACGTCCTGACTTTC
14,TRBV5-4,TRBJ2-7,.,.,CASSFKRAPYEQYF,TGTGCCAGCAGCTTTAAGCGGGCACCCTACGAGCAGTACTTC
14,TRBV6-1,TRBJ2-7,.,TRBD2,CASSRTSGDDEQYF,TGTGCCAGCAGTAGAACTAGCGGGGACGACGAGCAGTACTTC
17,TRBV13,TRBJ2-7,.,.,CASSLAGSGHKGGQQYF,TGTGCCAGCAGCTTGGCCGGGAGCGGTCATAAAGGTGGGCAGCAGTACTTC
16,TRBV5-1,TRBJ2-7,.,TRBD1,CASSRSRDRVPYEQYF,TGCGCCAGCAGCCGATCCCGGGACAGGGTACCCTACGAGCAGTACTTC
14,TRBV5-1,TRBJ2-2,.,.,CASNRGEGTGELFF,TGCGCCAGCAATCGGGGAGAAGGCACCGGGGAGCTGTTTTTT
14,TRBV10-3,TRBJ1-1,.,TRBD1,CAISVQGANTEAFF,TGTGCCATCAGCGTACAGGGGGCGAACACTGAAGCTTTCTTT
10,TRBV29-1,TRBJ2-1,few,.,CSVGVNEQFF,TGCAGCGTCGGGGTCAATGAGCAGTTCTTC
14,TRBV2,TRBJ1-1,.,.,CASSEVSGGAEAFF,TGTGCCAGCAGTGAAGTTTCCGGGGGAGCTGAAGCTTTCTTT
14,TRBV2,TRBJ1-1,.,.,CASSARQGNTEAFF,TGTGCCAGCAGTGCCCGGCAGGGGAACACTGAAGCTTTCTTT
15,TRBV4-3,TRBJ1-1,.,.,CASSLEDKQGTEAFF,TGCGCCAGCAGCCTCGAAGACAAACAGGGCACTGAAGCTTTCTTT
14,TRBV5-6,TRBJ1-2,.,TRBD1,CASSLAPGGHGYTF,TGTGCCAGCAGCTTGGCCCCAGGGGGTCATGGCTACACCTTC
16,TRBV4-1,TRBJ2-3,once,TRBD2,CASSPGASGGTDTQYF,TGCGCCAGCAGCCCTGGAGCTAGCGGGGGCACAGATACGCAGTATTTT
13,TRBV6-5,TRBJ1-2,.,TRBD1,CASGTGGFYGYTF,TGTGCCAGCGGGACAGGGGGATTTTATGGCTACACCTTC
13,TRBV19,TRBJ1-2,.,TRBD1,CASSINRGDGYTF,TGTGCCAGTAGTATAAACAGGGGCGACGGCTACACCTTC
14,TRBV6-5,TRBJ2-7,.,.,CASSLRGIRNEQYF,TGTGCCAGCAGTTTACGAGGGATCCGTAACGAGCAGTACTTC
12,TRBV2,TRBJ1-2,.,.,CATSFGNYGYTF,TGTGCCACCTCATTCGGGAACTATGGCTACACCTTC
16,TRBV14,TRBJ2-5,.,TRBD1,CASSQALDRGWRTQYF,TGTGCCAGCAGCCAAGCCCTGGACAGGGGCTGGCGGACCCAGTACTTC
14,TRBV7-3,TRBJ2-7,once,TRBD2,CASPQLAGATGQYF,TGTGCCAGCCCCCAACTAGCGGGAGCCACGGGGCAGTACTTC
18,TRBV9,TRBJ2-5,.,TRBD2,CASSVLGFSGGEQETQYF,TGTGCCAGCAGCGTCCTGGGATTCAGCGGGGGGGAACAAGAGACCCAGTACTTC
17,TRBV4-1,TRBJ1-3,few,TRBD1,CASSLDRGGISGNTIYF,TGCGCCAGCAGCCTGGACAGGGGAGGAATCTCTGGAAACACCATATATTTT
14,TRBV27,TRBJ1-2,few,.,CASSLRDFGYGYTF,TGTGCCAGCAGTCTCAGGGATTTTGGCTATGGCTACACCTTC
16,TRBV18,TRBJ2-7,.,TRBD1,CASSPKGDRSSYEQYF,TGCGCCAGCTCACCGAAAGGGGACAGGAGCTCCTACGAGCAGTACTTC
15,TRBV19,TRBJ2-3,.,TRBD2,CASSQGTSSLDTQYF,TGTGCCAGTTCTCAAGGGACTAGTTCTTTAGATACGCAGTATTTT
15,TRBV5-7,TRBJ1-2,.,.,CASTQYETGGNGYTF,TGTGCCAGCACCCAATACGAGACGGGAGGGAATGGCTACACCTTC
18,TRBV12-1,TRBJ2-4,.,.,CASSFVGQGGEAKNIQYF,TGTGCCAGCAGCTTTGTGGGACAGGGCGGTGAGGCCAAAAACATTCAGTACTTC
16,TRBV11-2,TRBJ1-1,.,.,CASSLGLVAGNTEAFF,TGTGCCAGCAGCTTAGGGTTGGTGGCGGGGAACACTGAAGCTTTCTTT
14,TRBV6-5,TRBJ1-2,.,.,CASSYRGGENGYTF,TGTGCCAGCAGTTACCGCGGGGGTGAGAATGGCTACACCTTC
15,TRBV21-1,TRBJ2-1,.,.,CASSKSSGTGNEQFF,TGTGCCAGCAGCAAATCTAGCGGGACCGGCAATGAGCAGTTCTTC
14,TRBV5-1,TRBJ1-1,.,TRBD1,CASSVDRGNTEAFF,TGCGCCAGCAGCGTGGACAGGGGCAACACTGAAGCTTTCTTT
13,TRBV6-1,TRBJ2-7,.,TRBD2,CASGLAGGYEQYF,TGTGCCAGCGGACTAGCGGGAGGCTACGAGCAGTACTTC
14,TRBV5-1,TRBJ1-1,.,.,CASSPGGPNTEAFF,TGCGCCAGCAGCCCGGGGGGCCCGAACACTGAAGCTTTCTTT
13,TRBV7-2,TRBJ2-3,.,.,CASSLAITDTQYF,TGTGCCAGCAGCTTAGCTATCACAGATACGCAGTATTTT
13,TRBV6-4,TRBJ1-2,.,TRBD1,CASSARQGEGYTF,TGTGCCAGCAGTGCGCGACAGGGGGAAGGCTACACCTTC
15,TRBV19,TRBJ2-7,.,TRBD1,CANSPGTGGSYEQYF,TGTGCCAATAGTCCTGGGACAGGGGGATCCTACGAGCAGTACTTC
15,TRBV7-2,TRBJ2-1,.,TRBD2,CASSLVAGGYNEQFF,TGTGCCAGCAGCTTAGTAGCGGGAGGGTACAATGAGCAGTTCTTC
15,TRBV6-1,TRBJ1-5,.,TRBD1,CASSSGQGGNQPQHF,TGTGCCAGCAGTTCTGGACAGGGGGGCAATCAGCCCCAGCATTTT